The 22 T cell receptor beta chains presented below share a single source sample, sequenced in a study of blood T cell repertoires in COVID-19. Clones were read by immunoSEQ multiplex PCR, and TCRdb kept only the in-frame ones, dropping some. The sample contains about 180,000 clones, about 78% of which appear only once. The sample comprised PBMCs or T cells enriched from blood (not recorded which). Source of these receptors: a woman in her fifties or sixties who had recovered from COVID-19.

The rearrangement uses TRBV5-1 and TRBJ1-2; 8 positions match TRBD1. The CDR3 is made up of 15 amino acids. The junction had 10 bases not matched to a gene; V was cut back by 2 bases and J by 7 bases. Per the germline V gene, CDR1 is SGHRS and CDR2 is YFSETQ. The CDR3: CASSFGPGQDGGYTF. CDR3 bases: TGCGCCAGCAGCTTTGGGCCGGGACAGGATGGTGGCTACACCTTC. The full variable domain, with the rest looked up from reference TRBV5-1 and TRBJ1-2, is KAGVTQTPRYLIKTRGQQVTLSCSPISGHRSVSWYQQTPGQGLQFLFEYFSETQRNKGNFPGRFSGRQFSNSRSEMNVSTLELGDSALYLCASSFGPGQDGGYTFGSGTRLTVV.

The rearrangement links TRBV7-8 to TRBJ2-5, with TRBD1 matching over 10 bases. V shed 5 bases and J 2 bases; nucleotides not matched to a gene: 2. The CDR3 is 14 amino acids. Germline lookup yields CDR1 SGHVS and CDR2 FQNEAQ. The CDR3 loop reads CASSTGQGQETQYF. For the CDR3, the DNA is TGTGCCAGCAGCACGGGACAGGGGCAAGAGACCCAGTACTTC. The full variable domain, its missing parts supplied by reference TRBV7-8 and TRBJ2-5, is GAGVSQSPRYKVAKRGQDVALRCDPISGHVSLFWYQQALGQGPEFLTYFQNEAQLDKSGLPSDRFFAERPEGSVSTLKIQRTQQEDSAVYLCASSTGQGQETQYFGPGTRLLVL.

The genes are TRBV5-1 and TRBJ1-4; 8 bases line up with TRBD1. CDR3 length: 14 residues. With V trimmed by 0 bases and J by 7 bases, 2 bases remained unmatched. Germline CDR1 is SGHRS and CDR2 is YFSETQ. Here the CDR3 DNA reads TGCGCCAGCAGCTTGGGGCAGGGGGCTGAAAAACTGTTTTTT. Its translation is CASSLGQGAEKLFF.

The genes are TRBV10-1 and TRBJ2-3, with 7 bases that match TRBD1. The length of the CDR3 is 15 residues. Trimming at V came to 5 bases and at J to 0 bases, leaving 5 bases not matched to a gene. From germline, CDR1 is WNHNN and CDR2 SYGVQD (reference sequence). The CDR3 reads CASSPGGSSTDTQYF. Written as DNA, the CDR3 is TGCGCCAGCAGTCCAGGGGGTTCTAGCACAGATACGCAGTATTTT.

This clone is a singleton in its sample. CDR3 loop: CASSLLAPQLNEQFF. The DNA for the CDR3 is TGTGCCAGCAGCTTGCTGGCTCCACAGTTAAATGAGCAGTTCTTC. The chain couples TRBV5-4 to TRBJ2-1; the D is unclear. The CDR3 has 15 amino acids. Germline assignment: CDR1 SGHNT and CDR2 YYREEE (reference sequence). V lost 1 base, J lost 7 bases, and 15 bases lay in between.

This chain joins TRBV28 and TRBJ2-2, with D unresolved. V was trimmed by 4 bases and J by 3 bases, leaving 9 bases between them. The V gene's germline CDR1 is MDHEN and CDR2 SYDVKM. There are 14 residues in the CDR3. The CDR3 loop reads CASSSLMYTGELFF. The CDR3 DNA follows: TGTGCCAGCAGTTCCCTTATGTACACCGGGGAGCTGTTTTTT.

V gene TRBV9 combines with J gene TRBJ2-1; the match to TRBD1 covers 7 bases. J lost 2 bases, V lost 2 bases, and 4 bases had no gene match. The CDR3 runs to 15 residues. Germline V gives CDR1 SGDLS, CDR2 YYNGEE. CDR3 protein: CASSVGQETYNEQFF. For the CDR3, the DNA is TGTGCCAGCAGCGTCGGACAGGAAACCTACAATGAGCAGTTCTTC.

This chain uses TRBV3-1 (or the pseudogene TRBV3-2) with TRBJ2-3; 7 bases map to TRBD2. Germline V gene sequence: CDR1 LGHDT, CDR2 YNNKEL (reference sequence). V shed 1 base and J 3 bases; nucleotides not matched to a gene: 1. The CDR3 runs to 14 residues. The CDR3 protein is CASSQASGTDTQYF. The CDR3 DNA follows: TGTGCCAGCAGCCAAGCTAGCGGTACAGATACGCAGTATTTT.

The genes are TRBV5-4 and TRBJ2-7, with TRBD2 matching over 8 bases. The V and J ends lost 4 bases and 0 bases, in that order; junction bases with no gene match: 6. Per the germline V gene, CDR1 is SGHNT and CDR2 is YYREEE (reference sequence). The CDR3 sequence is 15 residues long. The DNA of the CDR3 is TGTGCCAGCAGCCCTCTCGGGGGGGACTCCTACGAGCAGTACTTC. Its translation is CASSPLGGDSYEQYF.

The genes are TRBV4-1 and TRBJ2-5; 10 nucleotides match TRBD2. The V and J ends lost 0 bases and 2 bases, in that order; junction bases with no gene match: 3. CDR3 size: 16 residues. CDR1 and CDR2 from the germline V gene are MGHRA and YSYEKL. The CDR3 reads CASSQEVTSGQETQYF. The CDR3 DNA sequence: TGCGCCAGCAGCCAAGAAGTGACTAGCGGGCAAGAGACCCAGTACTTC.

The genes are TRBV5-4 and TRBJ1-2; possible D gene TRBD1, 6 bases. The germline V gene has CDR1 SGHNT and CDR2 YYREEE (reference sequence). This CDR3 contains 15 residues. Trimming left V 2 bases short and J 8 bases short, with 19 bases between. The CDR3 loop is CASSFQGQRNMGYTF. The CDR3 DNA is TGTGCCAGCAGCTTTCAGGGGCAACGAAATATGGGCTACACCTTC. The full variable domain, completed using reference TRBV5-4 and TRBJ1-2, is ETGVTQSPTHLIKTRGQQVTLRCSSQSGHNTVSWYQQALGQGPQFIFQYYREEENGRGNFPPRFSGLQFPNYSSELNVNALELDDSALYLCASSFQGQRNMGYTFGSGTRLTVV.

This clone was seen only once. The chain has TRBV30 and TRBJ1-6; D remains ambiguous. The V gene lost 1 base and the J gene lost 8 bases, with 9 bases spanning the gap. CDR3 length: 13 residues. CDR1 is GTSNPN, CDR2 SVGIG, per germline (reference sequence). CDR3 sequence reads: CAWSGSRDSPLHF. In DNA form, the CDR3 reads TGTGCCTGGAGTGGTAGCCGGGATTCACCCCTCCACTTT.

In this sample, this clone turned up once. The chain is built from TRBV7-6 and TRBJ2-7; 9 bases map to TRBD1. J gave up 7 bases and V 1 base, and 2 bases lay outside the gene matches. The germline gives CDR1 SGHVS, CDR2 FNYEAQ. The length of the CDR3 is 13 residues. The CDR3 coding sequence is TGTGCCAGCAGCTTAGGGACAGGGGAGGAGCAGTACTTC. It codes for CASSLGTGEEQYF.

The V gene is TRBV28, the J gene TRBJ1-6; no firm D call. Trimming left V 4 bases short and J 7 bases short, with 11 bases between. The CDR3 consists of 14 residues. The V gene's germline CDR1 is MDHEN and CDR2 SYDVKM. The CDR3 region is CASSSTVSNSPLHF. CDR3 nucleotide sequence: TGTGCCAGCAGTTCTACGGTATCAAATTCACCCCTCCACTTT. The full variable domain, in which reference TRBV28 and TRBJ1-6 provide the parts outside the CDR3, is DVKVTQSSRYLVKRTGEKVFLECVQDMDHENMFWYRQDPGLGLRLIYFSYDVKMKEKGDIPEGYSVSREKKERFSLILESASTNQTSMYLCASSSTVSNSPLHFGNGTRLTVT.

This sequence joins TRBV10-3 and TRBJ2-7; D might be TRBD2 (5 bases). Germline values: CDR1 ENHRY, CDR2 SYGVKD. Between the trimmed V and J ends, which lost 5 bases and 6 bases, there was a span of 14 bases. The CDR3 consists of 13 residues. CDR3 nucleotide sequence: TGTGCCATCAGTCTGCAGTCGGAGGCCGAGCAGTACTTC. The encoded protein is CAISLQSEAEQYF.

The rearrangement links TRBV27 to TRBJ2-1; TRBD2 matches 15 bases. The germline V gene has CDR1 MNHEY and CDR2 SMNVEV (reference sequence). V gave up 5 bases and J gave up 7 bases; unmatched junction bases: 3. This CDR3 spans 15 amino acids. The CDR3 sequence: CASSLGTSGGNEQFF. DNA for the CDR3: TGTGCCAGCAGTCTTGGGACTAGCGGGGGGAATGAGCAGTTCTTC.

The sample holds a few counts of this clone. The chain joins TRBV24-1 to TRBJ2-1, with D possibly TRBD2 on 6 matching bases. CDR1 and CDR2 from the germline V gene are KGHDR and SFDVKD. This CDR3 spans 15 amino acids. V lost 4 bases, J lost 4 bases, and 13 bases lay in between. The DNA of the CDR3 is TGTGCCACCAGTGAAAGGGACTTACCGTACAATGAGCAGTTCTTC. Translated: CATSERDLPYNEQFF.

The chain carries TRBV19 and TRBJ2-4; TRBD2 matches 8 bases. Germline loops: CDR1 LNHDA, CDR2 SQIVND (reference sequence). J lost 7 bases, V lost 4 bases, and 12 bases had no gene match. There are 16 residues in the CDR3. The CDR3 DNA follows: TGTGCCAGTAGTACGTCTTACGGGAGGGCCTGGAACATTCAGTACTTC. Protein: CASSTSYGRAWNIQYF.

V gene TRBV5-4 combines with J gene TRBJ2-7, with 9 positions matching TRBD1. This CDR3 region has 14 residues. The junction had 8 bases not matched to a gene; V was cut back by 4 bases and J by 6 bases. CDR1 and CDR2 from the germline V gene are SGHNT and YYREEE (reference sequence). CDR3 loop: CASSKRQGDSEQYF. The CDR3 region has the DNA TGTGCCAGCAGCAAAAGACAGGGGGACTCCGAGCAGTACTTC. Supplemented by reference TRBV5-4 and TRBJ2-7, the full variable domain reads ETGVTQSPTHLIKTRGQQVTLRCSSQSGHNTVSWYQQALGQGPQFIFQYYREEENGRGNFPPRFSGLQFPNYSSELNVNALELDDSALYLCASSKRQGDSEQYFGPGTRLTVT.

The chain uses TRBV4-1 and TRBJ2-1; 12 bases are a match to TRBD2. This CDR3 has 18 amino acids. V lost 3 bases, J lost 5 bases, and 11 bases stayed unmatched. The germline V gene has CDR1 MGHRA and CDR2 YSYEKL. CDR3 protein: CASSQDFGGLAGNNEQFF. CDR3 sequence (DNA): TGCGCCAGCAGCCAGGACTTCGGGGGACTAGCGGGTAACAATGAGCAGTTCTTC.

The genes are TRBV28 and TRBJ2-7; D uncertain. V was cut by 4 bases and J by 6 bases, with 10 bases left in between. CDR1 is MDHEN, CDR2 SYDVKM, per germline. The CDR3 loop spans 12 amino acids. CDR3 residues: CASSSSHGEQYF. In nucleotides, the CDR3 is TGTGCCAGCAGTTCAAGTCACGGCGAGCAGTACTTC.

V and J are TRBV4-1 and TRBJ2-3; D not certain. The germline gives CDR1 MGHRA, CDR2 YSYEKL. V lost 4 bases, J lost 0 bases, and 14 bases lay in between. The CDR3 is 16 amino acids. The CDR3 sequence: CASSRATDLSTDTQYF. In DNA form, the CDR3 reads TGCGCCAGCAGCCGAGCGACGGATTTGAGCACAGATACGCAGTATTTT.